These T cell receptor beta chains were read from a single sample in a study of T cell responses to AZD1222 COVID-19 vaccine. Sequenced by immunoSEQ multiplex PCR; TCRdb stores in-frame clones only, minus some. The sample holds 90,000 to 120,000 clones, around 87% seen once. Sequences were derived from peripheral blood, sampled on day 0 of AZD1222 vaccination. The receptors come from an adult in good health. The CDR3 runs from the conserved cysteine through the conserved F or W. D genes are given only for firm matches. Some rows mark clone size as missing; the rest say once, few, many or name a class of expanded clone.

J gene | clone size | D gene | V gene | CDR3 DNA | CDR3 protein
TRBJ2-7 | NA | NA | TRBV11-2 | TGTGCCAGCAGCTTAGAGGGGTCCTCTTCCTACGAGCAGTACTTC | CASSLEGSSSYEQYF
TRBJ1-5 | NA | NA | TRBV5-6 | TGTGCCAGCAGCTTGATAGGTCAGCCCCAGCATTTT | CASSLIGQPQHF
TRBJ1-1 | once | NA | TRBV10-3 | TGTGCCATCAGTGACTTTGAGTTGAAGGGGAGCACTGAAGCTTTCTTT | CAISDFELKGSTEAFF
TRBJ2-7 | once | NA | TRBV7-8 | TGTGCCAGCAGTCCCCAGACGGGATCCTACGAGCAGTACTTC | CASSPQTGSYEQYF
TRBJ1-2 | NA | NA | TRBV4-1 | TGCGCCAGCAGCATCAGGGATTTGGGCTATGGCTACACCTTC | CASSIRDLGYGYTF
TRBJ1-2 | NA | TRBD1 | TRBV5-1 | TGCGCCAGCAGCGAACTACTAGGACAGGGGCAAGGCTACACCTTC | CASSELLGQGQGYTF
TRBJ2-1 | NA | NA | TRBV7-2 | TGTGCCAGCAGCTCGGGGCGGGGCAATGAGCAGTTCTTC | CASSSGRGNEQFF
TRBJ1-2 | NA | NA | TRBV4-3 | TGCGCCAGCAGAACTGGGGGCGGTGGGGGGGGCTACACCTTC | CASRTGGGGGGYTF
TRBJ2-1 | NA | NA | TRBV27 | TGTGCCAGCAGTTTGTCTTGGGGGGCTAGGATCTTC | CASSLSWGARIF
TRBJ1-2 | NA | NA | TRBV6-2/TRBV6-3 | TGTGCCAGCAGTTACCCTCGAGGAGGGAATGGCTACACCTTC | CASSYPRGGNGYTF
TRBJ2-7 | NA | TRBD1 | TRBV24-1 | TGTGCCACCGGGTACGGGACAGGAGGCTACGAGCAGTACTTC | CATGYGTGGYEQYF
TRBJ1-2 | NA | NA | TRBV19 | TGTGCCAGTAGTATAGGCGGAAACTATGGCTACACCTTC | CASSIGGNYGYTF
TRBJ1-3 | NA | NA | TRBV15 | TGTGCCACCAGCAGAGAAGCAGGGTCAGGAAACACCATATATTTT | CATSREAGSGNTIYF
TRBJ2-2 | NA | NA | TRBV18 | TGTGCCAGCTCAAACGGGGAAACCGGGGAGCTGTTTTTT | CASSNGETGELFF
TRBJ1-1 | NA | NA | TRBV6-2/TRBV6-3 | TGTGCCAGCAGTTACCGGGGACTTGGCACTGAAGCTTTCTTT | CASSYRGLGTEAFF
TRBJ2-7 | few | TRBD1 | TRBV25-1 | TGTGCCAGCAGTACCCGCCGTGGGACAGCTTACGAGCAGTACTTC | CASSTRRGTAYEQYF
TRBJ1-1 | NA | NA | TRBV5-1 | TGCGCCAGCAGCTGGGCGAGTGAAGCTGAAGCTTTCTTT | CASSWASEAEAFF
TRBJ1-2 | NA | NA | TRBV28 | TGTGCCACCAGGATGACTGGCTACACCTTC | CATRMTGYTF
TRBJ1-3 | NA | NA | TRBV6-5 | TGTGCCACCTCACAGGGTAACACCATATATTTT | CATSQGNTIYF
TRBJ2-2 | once | TRBD1 | TRBV25-1 | TGTGCCAGCAGTGGACGGGGTCGGGACAGGGCGAACACCGGGGAGCTGTTTTTT | CASSGRGRDRANTGELFF
TRBJ1-5 | NA | NA | TRBV25-1 | TGTGCCAGCAGTGTTGGGACGGTGAATCAGCCCCAGCATTTT | CASSVGTVNQPQHF
TRBJ1-4 | NA | NA | TRBV28 | TGTGCCAGCAGTTTCAGCCGCGGGGAGGCCAATGAAAAACTGTTTTTT | CASSFSRGEANEKLFF
TRBJ1-4 | NA | NA | TRBV5-1 | TGCGCCAGCAGCTTGCGGCAGACAACTAATGAAAAACTGTTTTTT | CASSLRQTTNEKLFF
TRBJ2-7 | NA | TRBD1 | TRBV14 | TGTGCCAGCAGCCAGCCGGGACAGGGGGCTTACGAGCAGTACTTC | CASSQPGQGAYEQYF
TRBJ2-3 | few | TRBD2 | TRBV11-3 | TGTGCCAGCAGCCCTGGGGCGGGGGGAACAGATACGCAGTATTTT | CASSPGAGGTDTQYF
TRBJ2-2 | NA | TRBD2 | TRBV11-3 | TGTGCCAGCAGTCAAGCGGGAGCGAACACCGGGGAGCTGTTTTTT | CASSQAGANTGELFF
TRBJ1-6 | NA | NA | TRBV11-2 | TGTGCCAGCAGCTCCGCTGCGACAGTGAATAATTCACCCCTCCACTTT | CASSSAATVNNSPLHF
TRBJ2-1 | NA | TRBD2 | TRBV14 | TGTGCCAGCAGCTCCAACCTAGCGGACCCCAGGGAGCAGTTCTTC | CASSSNLADPREQFF
TRBJ2-1 | NA | NA | TRBV28 | TGTGCCAGCAGTTTAGTTTTGTCGGCGGCTAGCAATGAGCAGTTCTTC | CASSLVLSAASNEQFF
TRBJ1-1 | NA | NA | TRBV7-8 | TGTGCCAGCAGCTTAGCCCGAGCAGGCACTGAAGCTTTCTTT | CASSLARAGTEAFF
TRBJ1-5 | once | NA | TRBV6-2/TRBV6-3 | TGTGCCAGCAGTTACGGGGGGAAGGTGTGGCCCCAGCATTTT | CASSYGGKVWPQHF
TRBJ2-1 | NA | NA | TRBV7-6 | TGTGCCAGCAGCTCAAACCATATGCAGTTCTTC | CASSSNHMQFF
TRBJ1-6 | NA | TRBD1 | TRBV7-2 | TGTGCCAGCAGCTCCGGACAGGGATCACCCCTCCACTTT | CASSSGQGSPLHF
TRBJ1-2 | NA | TRBD1 | TRBV7-3 | TGTGCCAGCAGCCCGGGCGTGGGGACAGACTATGGCTACACCTTC | CASSPGVGTDYGYTF
TRBJ1-2 | NA | NA | TRBV3-1/TRBV3-2 | TGTGCCAGCAGCCAAGATTATCCAGTCGGGGACTATGGCTACACCTTC | CASSQDYPVGDYGYTF
TRBJ1-2 | NA | TRBD1 | TRBV7-9 | TGTGCCAGCAGCTTAGGGCAAGGACAGGCCTTCTACACCTTC | CASSLGQGQAFYTF
TRBJ2-2 | NA | NA | TRBV4-2 | TGTGCCAGCAGCCAAGAGATAGCGAGCACCGGGGAGCTGTTTTTT | CASSQEIASTGELFF
TRBJ2-3 | NA | TRBD2 | TRBV6-5 | TGTGCCAGCAGTCCTTCGGGGGGGAGCGCCGATACGCAGTATTTT | CASSPSGGSADTQYF
TRBJ2-1 | NA | NA | TRBV19 | TGTGCCAGTAGTATGGGGGGACAGCTCTACAATGAGCAGTTCTTC | CASSMGGQLYNEQFF
TRBJ1-1 | NA | NA | TRBV5-1 | TGCGCCAGCAGCCCCATCCTTGGAGGGTTGAACACTGAAGCTTTCTTT | CASSPILGGLNTEAFF
TRBJ2-7 | once | TRBD2 | TRBV7-2 | TGTGCCAGCAGCTTGGGTTCAGCGGGGGCCCTGGAGCAGTACTTC | CASSLGSAGALEQYF